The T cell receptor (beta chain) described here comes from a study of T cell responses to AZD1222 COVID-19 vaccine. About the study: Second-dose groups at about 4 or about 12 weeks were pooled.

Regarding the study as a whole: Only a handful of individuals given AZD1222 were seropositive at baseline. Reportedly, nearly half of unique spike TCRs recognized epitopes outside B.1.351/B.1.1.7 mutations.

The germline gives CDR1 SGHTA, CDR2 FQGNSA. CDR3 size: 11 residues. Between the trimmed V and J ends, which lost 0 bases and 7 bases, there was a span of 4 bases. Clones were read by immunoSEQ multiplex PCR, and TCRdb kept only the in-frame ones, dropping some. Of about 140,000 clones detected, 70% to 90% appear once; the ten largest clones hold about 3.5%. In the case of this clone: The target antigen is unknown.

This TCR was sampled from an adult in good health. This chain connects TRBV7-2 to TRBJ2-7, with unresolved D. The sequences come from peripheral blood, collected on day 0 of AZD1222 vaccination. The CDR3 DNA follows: TGTGCCAGCAGCTTAGCTCTGGAGCAGTACTTC. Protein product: CASSLALEQYF.